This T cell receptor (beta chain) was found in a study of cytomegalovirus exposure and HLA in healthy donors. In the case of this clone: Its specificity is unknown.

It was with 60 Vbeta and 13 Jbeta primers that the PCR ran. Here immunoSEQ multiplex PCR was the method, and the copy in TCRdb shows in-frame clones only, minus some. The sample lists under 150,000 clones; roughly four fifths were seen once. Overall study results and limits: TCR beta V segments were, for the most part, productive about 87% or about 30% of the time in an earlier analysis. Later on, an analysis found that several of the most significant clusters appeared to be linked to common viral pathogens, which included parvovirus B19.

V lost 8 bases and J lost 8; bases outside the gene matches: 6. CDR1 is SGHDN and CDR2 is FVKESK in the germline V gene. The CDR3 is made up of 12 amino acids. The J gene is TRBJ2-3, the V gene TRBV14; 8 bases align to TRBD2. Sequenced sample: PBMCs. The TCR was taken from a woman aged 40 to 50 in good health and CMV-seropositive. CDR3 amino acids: CASSSLAATQYF. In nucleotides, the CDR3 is TGTGCCAGCTCCTCACTAGCGGCTACGCAGTATTTT.